These T cell receptor beta chains were read from a single sample in a study of OX40 agonist ivuxolimab in advanced cancers. Sequenced by immunoSEQ multiplex PCR; TCRdb stores in-frame clones only, minus some. The table has about 46,000 clones, approximately 89% seen once; the top ten hold 10% to 15%. Sequences were derived from CD4+ or CD8+ T cells sorted from blood, sampled in a trial of the OX40 agonist ivuxolimab. Receptors were obtained from an adult with an advanced solid tumor such as melanoma, head and neck, liver or kidney cancer. Both conserved end residues are part of each CDR3. D genes are given only for firm matches. Clone size is shown for a subset of rows, as once, few, many or a class of expanded clone.

TRBD2 | TRBJ2-7 | TRBV6-6 | . | TGTGCCAGCAGTTCGTGGGGGGGCTACGAGCAGTACTTC | CASSSWGGYEQYF
. | TRBJ1-3 | TRBV15 | . | TGTGCCACGACAGGACGATTCTCTGGAAACACCATATATTTT | CATTGRFSGNTIYF
. | TRBJ1-5 | TRBV19 | . | TGTGCCACCGCGTGGGAGGGACTTAGCAATCAGCCCCAGCATTTT | CATAWEGLSNQPQHF
. | TRBJ1-1 | TRBV5-1 | . | TGCGCCAGCAGCTTGGCGGAGGGTGAAGCTTTCTTT | CASSLAEGEAFF
. | TRBJ1-5 | TRBV19 | . | TGTGCCAGTAGTAATTGGGGGAGCAATCAGCCCCAGCATTTT | CASSNWGSNQPQHF
. | TRBJ1-4 | TRBV28 | . | TGTGCCAGCAAACAGGGTGGAACTAATGAAAAACTGTTTTTT | CASKQGGTNEKLFF
. | TRBJ1-5 | TRBV27 | . | TGTGCCAGCAGTCCCAGGGGAGCTTATCAGCCCCAGCATTTT | CASSPRGAYQPQHF
. | TRBJ1-5 | TRBV30 | . | TGTGCCTGGAGTGTTGGGGGTCAGCCCCAGCATTTT | CAWSVGGQPQHF
. | TRBJ2-1 | TRBV30 | . | TGTGCCTGGAGTCAGGGAATTAAAGGGCAGTTCTTC | CAWSQGIKGQFF
TRBD1 | TRBJ1-2 | TRBV6-5 | . | TGTGCCAGCAGTTCCGACAGGGTGAACTATGGCTACACCTTC | CASSSDRVNYGYTF
. | TRBJ1-4 | TRBV5-6 | . | TGTGCCAGCAGCTTGGCAGGCAGGGGCCCTACTAATGAAAAACTGTTTTTT | CASSLAGRGPTNEKLFF
. | TRBJ1-1 | TRBV6-1 | . | TGTGCCAGCAGTCCGAAGTTCCGGATAGCTGAAGCTTTCTTT | CASSPKFRIAEAFF
. | TRBJ2-7 | TRBV7-9 | . | TGTGCCAGCAGCTTAGACAGAGCCTACGAGCAGTACTTC | CASSLDRAYEQYF
TRBD1 | TRBJ1-5 | TRBV4-1 | . | TGCGCCAGCAGCCCAGAGGGCTTTCAGGGGGGACAGCCCCAGCATTTT | CASSPEGFQGGQPQHF
TRBD1 | TRBJ1-6 | TRBV7-2 | . | TGTGCCAGCAGCTTAGGCCCCCCGGGACAGAGCTATAATTCACCCCTCCACTTT | CASSLGPPGQSYNSPLHF
. | TRBJ2-1 | TRBV28 | . | TGTGCCAGCAGTTTTTCGAATCCCGTCGGTGAGCAGTTCTTC | CASSFSNPVGEQFF
. | TRBJ2-7 | TRBV10-3 | . | TGTGCCATCAGTGAGTCCAGTTACGAGCAGTACTTC | CAISESSYEQYF
TRBD1 | TRBJ2-2 | TRBV7-6 | . | TGTGCCAGCAGTCGACAGGGCCTCGGCGGGGAGCTGTTTTTT | CASSRQGLGGELFF
. | TRBJ2-7 | TRBV18 | . | TGTGCCAGCTCACCACCGACAGGATACTACGAGCAGTACTTC | CASSPPTGYYEQYF
. | TRBJ2-7 | TRBV28 | . | TGTGCCAGCAGTTTGGGGTACGGGGTGAGCTCCTACGAGCAGTACTTC | CASSLGYGVSSYEQYF
TRBD1 | TRBJ1-1 | TRBV19 | once | TGTGCCAGTAGTATGTCACAGGGGGTTCGGACTGAAGCTTTCTTT | CASSMSQGVRTEAFF
. | TRBJ2-1 | TRBV29-1 | . | TGCAGCGTTGAACACCTATACAATGAGCAGTTCTTC | CSVEHLYNEQFF
TRBD1 | TRBJ1-1 | TRBV6-6 | once | TGTGCCAGCAGCTCCACAGGGGCGGCGGCTTTCTTT | CASSSTGAAAFF
TRBD2 | TRBJ2-5 | TRBV5-1 | . | TGCGCCAGCAGCCCAGGGACTAGCGGGGGGGAGACCCAGTACTTC | CASSPGTSGGETQYF
. | TRBJ2-3 | TRBV30 | once | TGTGCCTGGAGTGTAATCGGGGGGCGCACCTACACAGATACGCAGTATTTT | CAWSVIGGRTYTDTQYF
. | TRBJ2-2 | TRBV9 | . | TGTGCCAGCAGCGTAGCCGGGGATGGCGGGGAGCTGTTTTTT | CASSVAGDGGELFF
TRBD1 | TRBJ1-2 | TRBV9 | . | TGTGCCAGCAGCGTAGCGCCCACCACCGCAGGGGGCCTGGACTATGGCTACACCTTC | CASSVAPTTAGGLDYGYTF
. | TRBJ2-2 | TRBV6-1 | . | TGTGCCAGCAGTGAAGGTCCGGCCGACCTGTCACTGTTTTTT | CASSEGPADLSLFF
TRBD1 | TRBJ2-7 | TRBV30 | once | TGTGCCTGGAGTGTACGGGACAGGCCAAGTGGGTTCTACGAGCAGTACTTC | CAWSVRDRPSGFYEQYF
. | TRBJ2-2 | TRBV6-4 | . | TGTGCCAGCAGTGAAAGGGGCGGGAACACCGGGGAGCTGTTTTTT | CASSERGGNTGELFF
. | TRBJ1-1 | TRBV2 | once | TGTGCCAGCAGGGTGGACACTGAAGCTTTCTTT | CASRVDTEAFF
TRBD2 | TRBJ2-1 | TRBV7-9 | . | TGTGCCAGCAGCTTAGAGGGACTAGCCTCCAATGAGCAGTTCTTC | CASSLEGLASNEQFF
. | TRBJ2-2 | TRBV27 | . | TGTGCCAGCAGTTTTGCGGGTCTCGGGGAGCTGTTTTTT | CASSFAGLGELFF
. | TRBJ1-2 | TRBV11-2 | . | TGTGCCAGCAGCTGGACCAGCTATGGCTACACCTTC | CASSWTSYGYTF
TRBD1 | TRBJ2-7 | TRBV19 | . | TGTGCCAGTAGTTATTCGCCGGGACAGGGGAACGAGCAGTACTTC | CASSYSPGQGNEQYF
. | TRBJ2-1 | TRBV6-1 | . | TGTGCCAGCAGTGGGGATGAGCAGTTCTTC | CASSGDEQFF
. | TRBJ2-1 | TRBV27 | . | TGTGCCAGCAGTTTATCGTTCACAGGGCTGGGGTATGAGCAGTTCTTC | CASSLSFTGLGYEQFF
TRBD1 | TRBJ1-5 | TRBV4-1 | . | TGCGCCAGCAGCCAAGACCTGGGGACAGGCGGCAATCAGCCCCAGCATTTT | CASSQDLGTGGNQPQHF
. | TRBJ2-3 | TRBV15 | . | TGTGCCACCAGCAGACCCTTCCCGACAGATACGCAGTATTTT | CATSRPFPTDTQYF
TRBD1 | TRBJ2-7 | TRBV5-4 | . | TGTGCCAGCAGCTTGTGGACAGGGTTGGACTACGAGCAGTACTTC | CASSLWTGLDYEQYF
TRBD1 | TRBJ2-7 | TRBV19 | . | TGTGCCAGTAGTCGGGGACAGGCCGGTATAGTCGAGCAGTACTTC | CASSRGQAGIVEQYF
. | TRBJ1-1 | TRBV7-3 | . | TGTGCCAGCAGCTTACTCCGGTTAGCGGACACTGAAGCTTTCTTT | CASSLLRLADTEAFF
. | TRBJ2-7 | TRBV14 | . | TGTGCCAGCAGCCAAACTGGTCCGGGGTTGCTACCCTACGAGCAGTACTTC | CASSQTGPGLLPYEQYF
TRBD1 | TRBJ2-2 | TRBV28 | . | TGTGCCAGCAGAACCCCGGGACAGGGAGCCCCCGACACCGGGGAGCTGTTTTTT | CASRTPGQGAPDTGELFF
. | TRBJ1-6 | TRBV9 | . | TGTGCCAGCAGCGTAGAAGGACTGGGGAATTCACCCCTCCACTTT | CASSVEGLGNSPLHF